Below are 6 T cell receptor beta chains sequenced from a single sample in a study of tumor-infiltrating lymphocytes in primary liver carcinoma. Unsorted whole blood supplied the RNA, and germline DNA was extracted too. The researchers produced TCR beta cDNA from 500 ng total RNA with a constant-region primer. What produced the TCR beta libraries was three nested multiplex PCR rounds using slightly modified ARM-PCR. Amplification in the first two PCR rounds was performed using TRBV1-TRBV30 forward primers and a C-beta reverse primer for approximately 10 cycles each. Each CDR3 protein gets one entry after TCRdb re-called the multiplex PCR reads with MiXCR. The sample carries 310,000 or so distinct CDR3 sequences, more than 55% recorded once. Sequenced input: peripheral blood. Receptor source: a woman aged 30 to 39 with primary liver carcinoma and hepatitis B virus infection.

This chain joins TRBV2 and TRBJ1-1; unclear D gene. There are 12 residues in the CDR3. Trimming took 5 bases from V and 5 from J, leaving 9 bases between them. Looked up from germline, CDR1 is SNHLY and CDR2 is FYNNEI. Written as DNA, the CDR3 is TGTGCCAGCAGTCGGCACGGAACTGAAGCTTTCTTT. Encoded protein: CASSRHGTEAFF.

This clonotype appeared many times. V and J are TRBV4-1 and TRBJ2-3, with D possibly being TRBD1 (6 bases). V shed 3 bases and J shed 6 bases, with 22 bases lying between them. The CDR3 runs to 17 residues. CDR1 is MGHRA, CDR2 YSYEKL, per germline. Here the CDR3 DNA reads TGCGCCAGCAGCCATGCCCTACAGGGTACCGTCCAGGATACGCAGTATTTT. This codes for CASSHALQGTVQDTQYF.

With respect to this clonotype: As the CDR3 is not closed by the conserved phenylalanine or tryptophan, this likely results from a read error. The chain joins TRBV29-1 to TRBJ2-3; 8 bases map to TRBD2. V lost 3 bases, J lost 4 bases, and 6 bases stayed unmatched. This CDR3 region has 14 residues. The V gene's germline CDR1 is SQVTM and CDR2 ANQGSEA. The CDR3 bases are TGCAGCGTTGATAGCGGGAACCGGTCAGATACGCAGTATCTT. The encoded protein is CSVDSGNRSDTQYL.

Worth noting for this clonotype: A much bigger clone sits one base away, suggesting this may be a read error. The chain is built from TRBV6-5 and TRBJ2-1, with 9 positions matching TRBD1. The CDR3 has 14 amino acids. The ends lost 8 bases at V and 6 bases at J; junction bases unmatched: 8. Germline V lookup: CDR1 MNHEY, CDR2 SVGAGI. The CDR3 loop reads CASHGDRGFNEQFF. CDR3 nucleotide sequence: TGTGCCAGCCATGGCGACAGGGGGTTCAATGAGCAGTTCTTC.

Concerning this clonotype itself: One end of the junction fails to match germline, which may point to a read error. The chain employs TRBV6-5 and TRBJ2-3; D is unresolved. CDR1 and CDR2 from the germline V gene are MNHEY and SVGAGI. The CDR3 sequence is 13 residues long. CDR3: CASSYPPLDMQYF. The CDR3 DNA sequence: TGTGCCAGCAGTTACCCACCCCTAGATATGCAGTATTTT.

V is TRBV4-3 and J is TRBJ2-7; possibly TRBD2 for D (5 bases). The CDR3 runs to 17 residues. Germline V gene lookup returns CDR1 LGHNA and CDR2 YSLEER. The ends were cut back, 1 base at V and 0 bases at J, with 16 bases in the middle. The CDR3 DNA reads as TGCGCCAGCAGCCAAGTTCCTAGCTGTCGATCCTCCTACGAGCAGTACTTC. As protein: CASSQVPSCRSSYEQYF.